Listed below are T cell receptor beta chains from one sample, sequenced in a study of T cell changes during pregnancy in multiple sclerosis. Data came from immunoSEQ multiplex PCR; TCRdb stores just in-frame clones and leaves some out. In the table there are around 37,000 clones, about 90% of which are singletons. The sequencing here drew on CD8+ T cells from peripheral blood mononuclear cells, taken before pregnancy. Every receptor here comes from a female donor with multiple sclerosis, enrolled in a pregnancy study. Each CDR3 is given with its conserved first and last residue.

cdr3_aa: CASEEGQGSTDTQYF; v_call: TRBV5-1; j_call: TRBJ2-3
cdr3_aa: CASRQGGERYF; v_call: TRBV6-1; j_call: TRBJ2-7
cdr3_aa: CASSFRTGWEQYF; v_call: TRBV5-1; j_call: TRBJ2-7
cdr3_aa: CASTTGGGNYGYTF; v_call: TRBV6-5; j_call: TRBJ1-2
cdr3_aa: CASSPGTPGDEQFF; v_call: TRBV7-3; j_call: TRBJ2-1
cdr3_aa: CASSPGTEKLGYTF; v_call: TRBV7-9; j_call: TRBJ1-2
cdr3_aa: CAWRYNRGLNTEAFF; v_call: TRBV30; j_call: TRBJ1-1
cdr3_aa: CASSGGGQELFF; v_call: TRBV9; j_call: TRBJ2-1
cdr3_aa: CATVTGRQGAYNEQFF; v_call: TRBV2; j_call: TRBJ2-1
cdr3_aa: CASSWSTTDTQYF; v_call: TRBV5-4; j_call: TRBJ2-3
cdr3_aa: CASSVSVKNSPLHF; v_call: TRBV9; j_call: TRBJ1-6
cdr3_aa: CASSLKQGNSPLHF; v_call: TRBV27; j_call: TRBJ1-6
cdr3_aa: CASRPGQGGDYGYTF; v_call: TRBV7-8; j_call: TRBJ1-2
cdr3_aa: CASSEALSSYNEQFF; v_call: TRBV19; j_call: TRBJ2-1
cdr3_aa: CASRPGRGRGSYNEQFF; v_call: TRBV5-8; j_call: TRBJ2-1
cdr3_aa: CASSEGQGGTEAFF; v_call: TRBV6-1; j_call: TRBJ1-1
cdr3_aa: CASSFSRATLPYEQYF; v_call: TRBV5-6; j_call: TRBJ2-7
cdr3_aa: CASSLSAGNRGYEQYF; v_call: TRBV27; j_call: TRBJ2-7
cdr3_aa: CASSQARAGGPETQYF; v_call: TRBV4-1; j_call: TRBJ2-5
cdr3_aa: CASSLYTGELFF; v_call: TRBV6-6; j_call: TRBJ2-2
cdr3_aa: CASSLSQGAYTEAFF; v_call: TRBV27; j_call: TRBJ1-1
cdr3_aa: CASPSAGQSNYGYTF; v_call: TRBV6-5; j_call: TRBJ1-2
cdr3_aa: CASSLGTDTYGYTF; v_call: TRBV5-6; j_call: TRBJ1-2
cdr3_aa: CASSLLGTYNEQFF; v_call: TRBV28; j_call: TRBJ2-1